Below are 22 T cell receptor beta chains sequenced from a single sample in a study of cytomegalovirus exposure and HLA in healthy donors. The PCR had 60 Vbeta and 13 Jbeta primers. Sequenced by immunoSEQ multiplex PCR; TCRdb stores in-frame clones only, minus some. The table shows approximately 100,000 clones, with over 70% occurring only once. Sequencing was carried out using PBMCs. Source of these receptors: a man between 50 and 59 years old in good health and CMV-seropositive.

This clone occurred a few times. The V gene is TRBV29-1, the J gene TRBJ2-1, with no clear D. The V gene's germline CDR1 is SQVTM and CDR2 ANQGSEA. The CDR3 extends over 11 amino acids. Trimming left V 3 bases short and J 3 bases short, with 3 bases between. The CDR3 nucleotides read TGCAGCGTTGACAGCTACAATGAGCAGTTCTTC. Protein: CSVDSYNEQFF.

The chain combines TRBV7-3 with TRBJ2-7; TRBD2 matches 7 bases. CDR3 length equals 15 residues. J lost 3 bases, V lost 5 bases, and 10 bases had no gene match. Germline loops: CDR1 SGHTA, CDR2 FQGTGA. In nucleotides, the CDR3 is TGTGCCAGCAGCCCTGGACGTACTAGCGACTACGAGCAGTACTTC. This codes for CASSPGRTSDYEQYF.

CDR3 region: CSVEGVAGANTEAFF. The CDR3 region has the DNA TGCAGCGTTGAAGGGGTGGCAGGGGCGAACACTGAAGCTTTCTTT. V and J are TRBV29-1 and TRBJ1-1; D is perhaps TRBD1 (6 bases). V lost 1 base and J 1 base, leaving 13 bases between the germline ends. The length of the CDR3 is 15 residues. In germline, CDR1 is SQVTM, CDR2 ANQGSEA.

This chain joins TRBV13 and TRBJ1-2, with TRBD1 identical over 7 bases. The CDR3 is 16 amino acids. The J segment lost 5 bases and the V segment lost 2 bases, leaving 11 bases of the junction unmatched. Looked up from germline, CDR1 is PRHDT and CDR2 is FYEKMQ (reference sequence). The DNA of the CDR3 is TGTGCCAGCAGCTTACTCGAAGCCGGGACAGTGTATGGCTACACCTTC. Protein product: CASSLLEAGTVYGYTF.

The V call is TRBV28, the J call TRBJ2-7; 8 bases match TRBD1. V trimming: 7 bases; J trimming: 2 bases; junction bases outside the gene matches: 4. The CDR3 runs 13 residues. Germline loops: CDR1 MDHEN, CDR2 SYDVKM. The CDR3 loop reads CASKLQGAYEQYF. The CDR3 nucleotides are TGTGCCAGCAAACTACAGGGGGCCTACGAGCAGTACTTC. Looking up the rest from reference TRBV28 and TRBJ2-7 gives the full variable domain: DVKVTQSSRYLVKRTGEKVFLECVQDMDHENMFWYRQDPGLGLRLIYFSYDVKMKEKGDIPEGYSVSREKKERFSLILESASTNQTSMYLCASKLQGAYEQYFGPGTRLTVT.

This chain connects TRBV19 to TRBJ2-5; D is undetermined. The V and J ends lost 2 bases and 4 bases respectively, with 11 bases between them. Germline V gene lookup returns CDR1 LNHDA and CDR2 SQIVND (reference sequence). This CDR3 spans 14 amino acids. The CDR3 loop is CASSINFGLETQYF. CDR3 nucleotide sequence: TGTGCCAGTAGTATAAACTTTGGGCTAGAGACCCAGTACTTC.

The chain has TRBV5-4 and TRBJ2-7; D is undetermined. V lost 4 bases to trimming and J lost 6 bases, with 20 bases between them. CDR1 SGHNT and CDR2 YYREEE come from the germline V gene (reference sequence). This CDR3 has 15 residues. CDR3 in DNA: TGTGCCAGCAGCCCCCCAACAGCACCCTCAGGCGAGCAGTACTTC. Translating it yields CASSPPTAPSGEQYF.

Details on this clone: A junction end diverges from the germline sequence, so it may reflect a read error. The CDR3 sequence is CASSQQSGGAHSF. The CDR3 DNA follows: TGTGCCAGTAGCCAACAGAGTGGGGGGGCCCATTCCTTC. The chain carries TRBV19 and TRBJ2-7; possibly TRBD2 for D (7 bases). The CDR3 runs to 13 residues. Germline V CDR1 and CDR2: LNHDA, SQIVND (reference sequence). Together with reference TRBV19 and TRBJ2-7, the CDR3 gives the full variable domain: DGGITQSPKYLFRKEGQNVTLSCEQNLNHDAMYWYRQDPGQGLRLIYYSQIVNDFQKGDIAEGYSVSREKKESFPLTVTSAQKNPTAFYLCASSQQSGGAHSFGPGTRLTVT.

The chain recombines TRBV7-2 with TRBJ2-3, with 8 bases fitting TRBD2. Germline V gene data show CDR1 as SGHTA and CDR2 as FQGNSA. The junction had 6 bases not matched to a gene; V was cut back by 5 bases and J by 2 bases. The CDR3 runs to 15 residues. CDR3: CASSVGLAVTDTQYF. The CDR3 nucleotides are TGTGCCAGCAGCGTAGGACTAGCAGTCACAGATACGCAGTATTTT.

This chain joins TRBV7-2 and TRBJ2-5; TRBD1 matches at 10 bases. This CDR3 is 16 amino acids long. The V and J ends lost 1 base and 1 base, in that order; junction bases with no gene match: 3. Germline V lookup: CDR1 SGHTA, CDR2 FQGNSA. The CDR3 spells CASSLGDRGSQETQYF. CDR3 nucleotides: TGTGCCAGCAGCTTAGGGGACAGGGGTTCCCAAGAGACCCAGTACTTC. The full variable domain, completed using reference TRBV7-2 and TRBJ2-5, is GAGVSQSPSNKVTEKGKDVELRCDPISGHTALYWYRQSLGQGLEFLIYFQGNSAPDKSGLPSDRFSAERTGGSVSTLTIQRTQQEDSAVYLCASSLGDRGSQETQYFGPGTRLLVL.

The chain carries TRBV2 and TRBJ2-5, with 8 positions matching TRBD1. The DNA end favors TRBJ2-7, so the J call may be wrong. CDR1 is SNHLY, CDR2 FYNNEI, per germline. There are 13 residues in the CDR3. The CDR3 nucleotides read TGTGCCAGTGCGACAGGGGACTCGCACGAGCAGTACTTC. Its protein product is CASATGDSHEQYF.

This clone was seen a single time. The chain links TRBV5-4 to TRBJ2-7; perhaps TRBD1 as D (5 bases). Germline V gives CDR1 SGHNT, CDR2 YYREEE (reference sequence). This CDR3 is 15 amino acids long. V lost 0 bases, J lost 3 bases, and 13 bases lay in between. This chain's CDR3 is CASSLVRGTVYEQYF. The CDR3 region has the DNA TGTGCCAGCAGCTTGGTTAGGGGCACCGTCTACGAGCAGTACTTC.

CDR3: CASSDLGGAGFTDTQYF. CDR3 in DNA: TGTGCCAGCAGCGACCTAGGAGGGGCTGGTTTCACAGATACGCAGTATTTT. This chain connects TRBV7-9 to TRBJ2-3; weak D call: TRBD2 (6 bases). Germline-derived CDR1 and CDR2 are SEHNR and FQNEAQ (reference sequence). The CDR3 contains 17 residues. Deletions cut 5 bases from V and 2 bases from J, with 20 bases between.

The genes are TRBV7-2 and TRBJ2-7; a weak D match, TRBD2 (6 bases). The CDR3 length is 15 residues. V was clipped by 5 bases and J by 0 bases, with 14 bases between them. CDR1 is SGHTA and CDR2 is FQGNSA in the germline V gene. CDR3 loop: CASSRSAGSSYEQYF. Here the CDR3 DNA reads TGTGCCAGCAGCAGGTCAGCGGGCAGCTCCTACGAGCAGTACTTC.

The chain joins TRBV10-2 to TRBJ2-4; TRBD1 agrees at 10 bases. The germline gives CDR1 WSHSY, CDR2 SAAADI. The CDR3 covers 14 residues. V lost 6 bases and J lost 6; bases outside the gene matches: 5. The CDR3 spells CASRPGQGTNIQYF. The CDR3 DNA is TGCGCCAGCAGACCGGGACAGGGGACAAACATTCAGTACTTC.

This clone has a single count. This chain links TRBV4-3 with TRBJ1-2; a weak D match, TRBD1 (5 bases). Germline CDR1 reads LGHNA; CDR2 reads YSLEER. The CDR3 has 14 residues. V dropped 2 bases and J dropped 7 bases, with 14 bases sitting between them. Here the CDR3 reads CASSQPNQGGGYTF. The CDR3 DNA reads TGCGCCAGCAGCCAACCAAACCAGGGAGGTGGCTACACCTTC.

CDR3 coding DNA: TGTGCCAGCACCAAAGGACAGGGGGGCAATCAGCCCCAGCATTTT. Its translation: CASTKGQGGNQPQHF. J is TRBJ1-5 and V is TRBV28; 10 bases fit TRBD1. CDR3 length: 15 amino acids. Looked up from germline, CDR1 is MDHEN and CDR2 is SYDVKM. V shed 7 bases and J 2 bases; nucleotides not matched to a gene: 5.

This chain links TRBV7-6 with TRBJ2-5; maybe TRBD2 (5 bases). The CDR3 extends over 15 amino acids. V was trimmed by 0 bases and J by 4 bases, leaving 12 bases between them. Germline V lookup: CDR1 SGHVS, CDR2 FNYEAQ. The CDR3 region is CASSLAGLEGETQYF. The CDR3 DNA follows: TGTGCCAGCAGCTTAGCGGGGTTAGAGGGAGAGACCCAGTACTTC.

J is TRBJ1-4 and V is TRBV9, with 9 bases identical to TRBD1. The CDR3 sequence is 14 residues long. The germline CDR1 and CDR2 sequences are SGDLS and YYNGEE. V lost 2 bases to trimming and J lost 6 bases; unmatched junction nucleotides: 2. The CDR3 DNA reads TGTGCCAGCAGCGTTCGGACAGGGGATGAAAAACTGTTTTTT. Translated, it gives CASSVRTGDEKLFF.

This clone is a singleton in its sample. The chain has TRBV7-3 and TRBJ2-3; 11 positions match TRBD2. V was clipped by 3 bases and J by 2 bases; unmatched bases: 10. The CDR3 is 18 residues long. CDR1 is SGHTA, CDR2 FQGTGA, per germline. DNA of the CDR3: TGTGCCAGCAGCTTGGGTCTGGGGACTAGCGGACACACAGATACGCAGTATTTT. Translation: CASSLGLGTSGHTDTQYF.

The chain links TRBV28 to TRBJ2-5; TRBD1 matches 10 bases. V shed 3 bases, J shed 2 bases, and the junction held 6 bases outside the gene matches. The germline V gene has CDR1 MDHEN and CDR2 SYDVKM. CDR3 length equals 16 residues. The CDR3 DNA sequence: TGTGCCAGCAGTTTGTACGGGACAGGGGATCAAGAGACCCAGTACTTC. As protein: CASSLYGTGDQETQYF. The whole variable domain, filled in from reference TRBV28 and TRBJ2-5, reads DVKVTQSSRYLVKRTGEKVFLECVQDMDHENMFWYRQDPGLGLRLIYFSYDVKMKEKGDIPEGYSVSREKKERFSLILESASTNQTSMYLCASSLYGTGDQETQYFGPGTRLLVL.

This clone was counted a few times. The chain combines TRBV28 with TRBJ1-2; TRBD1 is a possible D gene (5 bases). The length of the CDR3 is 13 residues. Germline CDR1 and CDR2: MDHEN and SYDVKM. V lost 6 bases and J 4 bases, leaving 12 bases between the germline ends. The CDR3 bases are TGTGCCAGCAGCGTCGACAGTTTCTATGGCTACACCTTC. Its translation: CASSVDSFYGYTF.